This entry is about one T cell receptor beta chain. Its specific antigen is unknown. No base-level quality is on record; no much larger clone is a single base apart. This sample was taken from a study of beta chain features in type 1 diabetes listed by TCRdb under 2018. About the study as a whole: Mean age, gender distribution, total cell number and subset yield were not different between patients and healthy donors. A total of 107,917,701 sorted cells were examined across all samples, and RNA yield correlated strongly with the number of cells per subset. In the study, recently diagnosed type 1 diabetes patients and matched healthy donors were compared on the TCRB repertoires of their sorted circulating CD4+ T cell subsets. Naive and central memory subsets were obtained from all 30 or so donors, but regulatory and stem cell-like memory subsets were isolated from only 8 patients and about eight healthy donors.

From each donor, a single peripheral blood sample of around 120 mL on average was drawn into heparinised tubes. A BD FACSAria II was used to sort naive, central memory, regulatory and stem cell-like memory CD4+ T cells with a panel that included CD45RO, CCR7, CD25, CD127, CD95 and CD27. Purity was above 95% for every sorted population. PBMCs were isolated right away by Lymphoprep density gradient centrifugation and were stained directly, without culture. So that batch effects would be minimized, each experiment stained and sorted samples in pairs, pairing one healthy donor with one patient. Between the V and J ends, shortened by 0 bases and 7 bases respectively, the junction contains 16 bases. The germline V gene sets CDR1 to SGHTA and CDR2 to FQGTGA. Taken from cysteine to phenylalanine, the CDR3 has 15 residues. Here the CDR3 DNA is all that survives: 45 bases in frame from base 1. Overall study outcomes, separate from this receptor: Fewer insertions and more nucleotide deletions at VDJ recombination sites were observed in patients with type 1 diabetes, implying thymic rearrangement abnormalities. Shorter templates might have been favored by PCR, but patient and control samples were amplified and corrected together, so both groups would have been affected equally by any skew. Sequencing cDNA rather than genomic DNA could over-represent highly expressing activated cells, although activation and CD3 levels did not differ between groups. In all four CD4+ subsets, TCRB CDR3 length was moderately but significantly shorter in type 1 diabetes patients. The naive, central memory and regulatory TCRB repertoires appeared to resemble one another more closely among patients than among healthy donors. Because small numbers of individuals were included in the HLA sub-analyses, any influence of HLA type on TCRB rearrangement was left unresolved.

The entire amount of isolated RNA was reverse transcribed using the High Capacity cDNA Reverse Transcription Kit, so the sequenced TCRB transcripts were expressed ones. Deep immunoSEQ sequencing was performed on naive, central memory and regulatory T cell samples, with an average of approximately 3.9 million total reads per sample. Sorted cells were lysed in RLT buffer, and RNA was extracted using DNase-treated RNeasy Micro or Mini kits according to cell number. To prevent cross-contamination, each cell subset was processed individually, whereas patient and healthy donor samples were processed jointly. The immunoSEQ multiplex PCR was used to amplify TCRB sequences from cDNA, generating 87-bp fragments that spanned the CDR3 region. Amplicons were sequenced on the Illumina HiSeq platform. Per the authors' processing: Synthetic template baselines were used to correct PCR bias computationally, reads within Hamming distance 2 were collapsed, and singletons that could not be merged were discarded. Reads were aligned against IMGT to assign V, D and J genes, CDR3 length and insertions or deletions at six rearrangement sites. Clonotype counts were normalized to sorted cell number within each subset before computing true diversity and Gini coefficients with the tcR R package. The overlap coefficient, calculated on TCRB nucleotide sequences, was used to measure repertoire sharing. Out-of-frame TCRB sequences from naive cells were analyzed as a proxy for the pre-selection repertoire. Not all clones reach the TCRdb copy of this immuneACCESS table, which keeps in-frame sequences only. Checked studies attribute under half of the gap to unresolved V genes and leave the rest unexplained. That table furnishes V, J and clone size, whereas the DNA furnished D and trimming. The sample table shows fewer than 900,000 clones, and 15% to 20% are seen once. The ten largest clones take up around 0.02% of the sample.

The chain employs TRBV7-3 and TRBJ2-7; the D gene is perhaps TRBD2, from 5 matching bases. The sequenced material came from naive CD4+ T cells from blood. The label giving this sample's cell subset or site can be read as: true naive CD4+ T cells. The sequence came from a woman aged 18-30 years in good health. The CDR3 corresponds to CASSLTRASTGEQYF. The DNA reads TGTGCCAGCAGCTTAACTCGGGCCTCGACGGGAGAGCAGTACTTC.